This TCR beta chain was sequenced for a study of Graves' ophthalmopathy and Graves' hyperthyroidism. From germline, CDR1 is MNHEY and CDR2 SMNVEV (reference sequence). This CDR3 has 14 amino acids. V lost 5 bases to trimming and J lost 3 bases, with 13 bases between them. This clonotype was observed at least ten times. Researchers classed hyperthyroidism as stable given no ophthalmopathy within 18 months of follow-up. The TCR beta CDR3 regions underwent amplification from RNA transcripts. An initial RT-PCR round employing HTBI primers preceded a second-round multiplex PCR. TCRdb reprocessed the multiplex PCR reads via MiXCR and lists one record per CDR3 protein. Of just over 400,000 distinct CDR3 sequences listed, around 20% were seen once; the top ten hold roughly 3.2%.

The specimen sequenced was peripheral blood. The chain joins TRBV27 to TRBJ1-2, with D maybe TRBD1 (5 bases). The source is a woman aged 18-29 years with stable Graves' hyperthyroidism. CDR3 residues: CASSLSGADYGYTF. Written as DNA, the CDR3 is TGTGCCAGCAGTCTCTCTGGGGCGGACTATGGCTACACCTTC.